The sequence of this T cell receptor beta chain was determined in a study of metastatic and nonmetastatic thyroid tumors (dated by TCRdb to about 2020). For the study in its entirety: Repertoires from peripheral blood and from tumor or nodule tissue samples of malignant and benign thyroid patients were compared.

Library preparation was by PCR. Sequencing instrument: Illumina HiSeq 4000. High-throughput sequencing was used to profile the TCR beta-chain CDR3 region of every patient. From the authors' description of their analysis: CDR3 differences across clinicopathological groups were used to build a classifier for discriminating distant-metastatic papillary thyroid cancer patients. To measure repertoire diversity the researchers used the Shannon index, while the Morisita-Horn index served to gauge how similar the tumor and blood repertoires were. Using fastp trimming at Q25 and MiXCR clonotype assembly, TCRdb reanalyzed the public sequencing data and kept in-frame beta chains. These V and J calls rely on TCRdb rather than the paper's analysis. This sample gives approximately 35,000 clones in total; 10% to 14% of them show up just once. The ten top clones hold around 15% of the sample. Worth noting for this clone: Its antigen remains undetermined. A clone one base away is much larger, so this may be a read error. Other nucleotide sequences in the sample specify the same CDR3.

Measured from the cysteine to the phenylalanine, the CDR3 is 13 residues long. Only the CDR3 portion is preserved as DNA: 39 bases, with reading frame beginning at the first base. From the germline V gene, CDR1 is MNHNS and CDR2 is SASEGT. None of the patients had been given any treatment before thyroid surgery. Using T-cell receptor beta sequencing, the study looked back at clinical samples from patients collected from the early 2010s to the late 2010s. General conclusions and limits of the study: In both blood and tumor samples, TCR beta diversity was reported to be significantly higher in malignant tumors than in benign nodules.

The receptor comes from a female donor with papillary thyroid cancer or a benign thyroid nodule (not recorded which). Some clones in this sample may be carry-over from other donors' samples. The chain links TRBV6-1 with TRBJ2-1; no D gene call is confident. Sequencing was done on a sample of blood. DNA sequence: TGTGCCAGCAGTGAATACCTGTACAATGAGCAGTTCTTT. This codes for CASSEYLYNEQFF.